The subject of this entry is one T cell receptor beta chain. Its specific antigen is unknown. Per-nucleotide qualities are absent, and no much larger clonotype sits a single base away. PBMCs were isolated by Ficoll-Paque density gradient centrifugation. These data come from a study of T-cell memory formation after mild COVID-19 (dated by TCRdb to about 2021). For context, the study as a whole: TCR sequence clusters from the two donors were largely donor specific. In a couple of donors, T-cell clones that expanded and contracted after mild COVID-19 were tracked by sequencing TCRalpha and TCRbeta repertoires over time. Two young, previously healthy adult volunteers, one female and one male, were included in the cohort.

These reads were obtained on an Illumina NovaSeq 6000. TCRalpha and TCRbeta cDNA libraries were constructed by 5'RACE with constant-segment primers, with sample barcodes and unique molecular identifiers being introduced. RNA was extracted from every sample with Trizol reagent. Amplification of the libraries took two PCR steps, and the second step added a second sample barcode plus Illumina TruSeq adapters. Sequencing of the libraries was done on an Illumina NovaSeq, producing 2 x 150 bp paired-end reads. For the original study's pipeline: Demultiplexing of reads and collapsing into UMI-guided consensus sequences were performed with migec v1.2.7. Using mixcr v2.1.11, UMI consensuses were aligned to TRA and TRB V and J templates and then assembled into clonotypes. A clonotype was counted as expanded or contracted only if both edgeR and NoisET called the change significant, with noise models trained on biological replicates. For edgeR calls, the thresholds were a false discovery rate-adjusted p below 0.01 and a log2 fold-change of 1. PCA with hierarchical clustering of max-normalized trajectories of the 1000 most abundant clonotypes was used as exploratory dynamics analysis. The CD4 or CD8 phenotype of responding clones was assigned using the separately sequenced CD4+ and CD8+ repertoires. Starting from the raw public reads, TCRdb applied fastp trimming at Q25, assembled clones with MiXCR and retained in-frame beta chains. For every CDR3 protein sequence, its rows merge into one entry that carries the most common genes and DNA. TCRdb's processing, not the authors', yielded these V and J calls. The sample contains over 150,000 distinct CDR3 sequences, roughly 13% of them found a single time. Approximately 3.5% of the sample belongs to the ten largest clones.

The CDR3 sequence holds 14 residues, the cysteine and phenylalanine included. Here the CDR3 DNA is all that survives: 42 bases in frame from base 1. The germline V gene yields MGHRA for CDR1 and YSYEKL for CDR2. At the junction V is shortened by 4 bases and J by 1 base; bases outside the gene matches: 1. Study-level results and caveats: Contracting CD4+ clones were found mainly in CM and EM memory subsets, while CD8+ clones were enriched in EMRA. Some responding clones were detected in pre-infection memory, which suggested that pre-existing cross-reactive memory T cells had joined the SARS-CoV-2 response. Balanced CD4/CD8 phenotypes were observed for clones contracting from day 15 to 85, whereas a bias towards CD4+ was observed for a second wave of clones expanding from day 15 to 37. Only a couple of mild cases were covered by the study, and larger cohorts that include severe cases with pre-infection samples were considered necessary. SARS-CoV-2 specificity was not confirmed for the second-wave clones peaking on day 37.

The rearrangement joined TRBV4-1 to TRBJ2-3, and 8 bases in between align with TRBD2. This receptor was taken from a man between 18 and 35 years old who had mild COVID-19 (a few samples of this study predate the infection). The sample titles of this study are shuffled in the database, so cell type and time point are left out; the donor was told from shared clones. The source material was PBMCs or a T cell subset sorted from them (not recorded which). The DNA is as follows: TGCGCCAGCAGCCGGCGGGGGGGCACAGATACGCAGTATTTT. This yields the protein CASSRRGGTDTQYF.